This T cell receptor beta chain was recorded in a study of blood T cell repertoires in COVID-19. Across the whole study: In each case, the material was cDNA or gDNA derived from T cells, B-cell-depleted T cells, or PBMCs.

Assay used: immunoSEQ multiplex PCR; TCRdb lists only in-frame clones, some missing. The top ten clones hold 1.2% of a sample with 200,000 to 250,000 clones, 85% to 90% of them seen once. The CDR3 length is 14 residues. The trim removed 3 bases at V and 3 bases at J, leaving 4 bases unmatched. In germline, CDR1 is GTSNPN, CDR2 SVGIG (reference sequence). This sequence originates from a man between 25 and 39 years old who had recovered from COVID-19. The specimen sequenced was PBMCs or T cells enriched from blood (not recorded which). The chain is built from TRBV30 and TRBJ2-2; TRBD1 matches at 7 bases. The CDR3 bases are TGTGCCTGGAGGGGGGACAGCCACACCGGGGAGCTGTTTTTT. Protein product: CAWRGDSHTGELFF. The full variable domain, rest sourced from reference TRBV30 and TRBJ2-2, is SQTIHQWPATLVQPVGSPLSLECTVEGTSNPNLYWYRQAAGRGLQLLFYSVGIGQISSEVPQNLSASRPQDRQFILSSKKLLLSDSGFYLCAWRGDSHTGELFFGEGSRLTVL.